Below, 21 T cell receptor beta chains from the same sample are listed, as sequenced in a study of T-cell reconstitution after alpha-beta-depleted transplantation in children. Researchers prepared the TCRbeta library using unique molecular identifiers, the study reports. TCRdb analysed the PCR reads with MiXCR anew, one entry per CDR3 protein. The sample records 350,000 to 400,000 distinct CDR3 sequences, just over 20% being singletons. The specimen comprised PBMCs from the stem cell graft donor, sampled from the stem cell graft. The receptors shown here come from a human donor who donated a stem cell graft to a child with acute myeloid leukemia.

This clonotype was counted only a few times. The chain is built from TRBV11-3 and TRBJ1-1, with 7 bases lining up with TRBD1. The junction had 7 bases not matched to a gene; V was cut back by 6 bases and J by 0 bases. CDR3 length: 15 residues. In germline, CDR1 is SGHNT, CDR2 YENEEA. Here the CDR3 reads CASRPRTGMNTEAFF. In DNA, the CDR3 is TGTGCCAGCAGACCTCGGACAGGTATGAACACTGAAGCTTTCTTT.

This clonotype has a count of ten or more. This chain joins TRBV2 and TRBJ2-1; TRBD2 matches 12 bases. CDR3 length equals 14 residues. The germline CDR1 and CDR2 sequences are SNHLY and FYNNEI. The ends lost 4 bases at V and 7 bases at J; junction bases unmatched: 2. DNA of the CDR3: TGTGCCAGCAGTGGACTAGCGGGAGTTAATGAGCAGTTCTTC. It is translated as CASSGLAGVNEQFF.

With respect to this clonotype: Just one base apart from a much larger clone, this may be a read error. As the CDR3 is not closed by the conserved phenylalanine or tryptophan, this likely results from a read error. The chain has TRBV2 and TRBJ2-3, with 10 bases aligning to TRBD1. Germline CDR1 and CDR2: SNHLY and FYNNEI. The CDR3 consists of 15 residues. The J segment lost 5 bases and the V segment lost 5 bases, leaving 7 bases of the junction unmatched. The CDR3 DNA reads as TGTGCCAGCAGTAAGGGGACAGGGGTGGGAGATACGCAGTATTTA. Translating it yields CASSKGTGVGDTQYL.

The chain combines TRBV20-1 with TRBJ2-2; D ambiguous. This CDR3 spans 13 amino acids. Trimming took off 6 bases at V and 5 bases at J, with 13 bases between the two ends. Germline values: CDR1 DFQATT, CDR2 SNEGSKA (reference sequence). The CDR3 spells CSAAPGRTGELFF. CDR3 DNA sequence: TGCAGTGCCGCCCCGGGTCGTACCGGGGAGCTGTTTTTT.

The V gene is TRBV27, the J gene TRBJ1-2; 9 bases are a match to TRBD1. Trimming at V came to 7 bases and at J to 5 bases, leaving 26 bases not matched to a gene. Germline V gene data show CDR1 as MNHEY and CDR2 as SMNVEV (reference sequence). The CDR3 sequence is 20 residues long. In nucleotides, the CDR3 is TGTGCCAGCACCATATACAACCGGGACAGGGTGCCCCAAGGGGTGTATGGCTACACCTTC. Its protein is CASTIYNRDRVPQGVYGYTF.

This clonotype has ten or more counts. This chain links TRBV20-1 with TRBJ2-2, with 11 bases identical to TRBD2. The germline CDR1 and CDR2 sequences are DFQATT and SNEGSKA (reference sequence). V shed 4 bases, J shed 2 bases, and the junction held 6 bases outside the gene matches. The CDR3 has 16 amino acids. Written as DNA, the CDR3 is TGCAGTGCTACTACTGGACTAGCGGGTAACACCGGGGAGCTGTTTTTT. Translated: CSATTGLAGNTGELFF.

The genes are TRBV29-1 and TRBJ2-3; D is uncertain. This CDR3 has 12 amino acids. CDR1 and CDR2 (germline): SQVTM, ANQGSEA. The germline V and J ends were trimmed by 4 bases and 4 bases, with 9 bases remaining between them. This chain's CDR3 is CSVGVSSDTQYF. The CDR3 coding sequence is TGCAGCGTTGGAGTCAGTTCAGATACGCAGTATTTT.

This clonotype was recorded at least ten times. The genes are TRBV4-1 and TRBJ2-2; maybe TRBD2 (5 bases). The CDR3 spans 13 residues. CDR1 is MGHRA and CDR2 is YSYEKL in the germline V gene. The V end lost 5 bases, the J end lost 7 bases, and 11 bases lay between the germline ends. The CDR3 nucleotides are TGCGCCAGCAGCTATAGCGCGGACGGGGAGCTGTTTTTT. Amino acid sequence: CASSYSADGELFF.

The chain couples TRBV7-9 to TRBJ2-3, with 7 bases identical to TRBD1. Germline CDR1 is SEHNR and CDR2 is FQNEAQ (reference sequence). V shed 5 bases, J shed 1 base, and the junction held 9 bases outside the gene matches. The CDR3 covers 16 residues. The CDR3 region is CASSGTGVSGTDTQYF. The CDR3 nucleotides are TGTGCCAGCAGCGGAACAGGGGTTTCTGGCACAGATACGCAGTATTTT.

This clonotype appeared many times. As DNA, the CDR3 is TGCAGCGTCTGGACAGGATCAGCGGGAGTACGCGAGCAGTACTTC. Translating it yields CSVWTGSAGVREQYF. The chain couples TRBV29-1 to TRBJ2-7; weak D call: TRBD2 (8 bases). This CDR3 region has 15 residues. V gave up 6 bases and J gave up 6 bases, with 24 bases separating them. Looked up from germline, CDR1 is SQVTM and CDR2 is ANQGSEA.

In its sample, this clonotype was seen a few times. This rearrangement joins TRBV20-1 to TRBJ2-7; 8 bases are shared with TRBD2. Germline lookup yields CDR1 DFQATT and CDR2 SNEGSKA (reference sequence). V lost 3 bases and J lost 3; bases outside the gene matches: 7. This CDR3 region has 14 residues. CDR3 amino acids: CSASQAGEDYEQYF. CDR3 bases: TGCAGTGCTAGTCAAGCGGGAGAAGACTACGAGCAGTACTTC.

The chain combines TRBV27 with TRBJ1-4; 7 bases line up with TRBD1. The J segment lost 5 bases and the V segment lost 3 bases, leaving 6 bases of the junction unmatched. The germline V gene encodes CDR1 MNHEY and CDR2 SMNVEV (reference sequence). The CDR3 length is 15 residues. CDR3 residues: CASSFSGGRNEKLFF. The CDR3 DNA reads as TGTGCCAGCAGTTTCTCAGGGGGACGGAATGAAAAACTGTTTTTT.

This clonotype has just a few counts. The J gene is TRBJ2-2, the V gene TRBV7-3; TRBD2 agrees at 14 bases. The germline V gene encodes CDR1 SGHTA and CDR2 FQGTGA. Trimming at V came to 3 bases and at J to 5 bases, leaving 8 bases not matched to a gene. The CDR3 loop spans 18 amino acids. CDR3 amino acids: CASSFPGLAGVRTGELFF. The CDR3 nucleotides read TGTGCCAGCAGCTTTCCGGGACTAGCGGGAGTTCGAACCGGGGAGCTGTTTTTT.

The J gene is TRBJ2-7, the V gene TRBV28; D is perhaps TRBD1 (6 bases). This CDR3 is built from 15 residues. Trimming took off 5 bases at V and 2 bases at J, with 16 bases between the two ends. Per germline, CDR1 MDHEN and CDR2 SYDVKM. The CDR3 loop reads CASSPPNRAPYEQYF. The CDR3 nucleotides are TGTGCCAGCAGTCCGCCAAACAGGGCCCCCTACGAGCAGTACTTC.

This clonotype was counted ten times or more. The chain links TRBV2 to TRBJ2-1, with 7 nucleotides matching TRBD2. The CDR3 length is 14 residues. V shed 6 bases and J 2 bases; nucleotides not matched to a gene: 4. Germline V CDR1 and CDR2: SNHLY, FYNNEI. The CDR3 DNA reads TGTGCCAGCAGCCAGCGGGACCCCTACAATGAGCAGTTCTTC. Translation: CASSQRDPYNEQFF.

The chain employs TRBV4-1 and TRBJ2-3; TRBD2 agrees at 7 bases. This CDR3 spans 17 amino acids. The germline gives CDR1 MGHRA, CDR2 YSYEKL. J lost 2 bases, V lost 0 bases, and 8 bases had no gene match. CDR3 DNA: TGCGCCAGCAGCCAAGATAAAGCTAGCGGAGTCACAGATACGCAGTATTTT. It encodes CASSQDKASGVTDTQYF.

This clonotype was recorded many times. CDR3 residues: CASSYEGGVAEAFF. DNA of the CDR3: TGTGCCAGCAGTTACGAGGGCGGGGTTGCTGAAGCTTTCTTT. V gene TRBV6-5 combines with J gene TRBJ1-1; D gene ambiguous. Germline V gene data show CDR1 as MNHEY and CDR2 as SVGAGI. This CDR3 is 14 amino acids long. V shed 2 bases and J shed 6 bases, with 13 bases lying between them.

The table lists this clonotype with many counts. The junction differs from germline at one of its ends, possibly a read error. The chain carries TRBV5-1 and TRBJ2-2; D is ambiguous. The germline CDR1 and CDR2 sequences are SGHRS and YFSETQ. The CDR3 is made up of 11 amino acids. The CDR3 here is CASSLSGELFF. In DNA, the CDR3 is TGTGCCAGCAGTTTGTCCGGGGAGCTGTTTTTT.

The CDR3 DNA is TGTGCCAGCAGCCTAAGCTTTGCGGGAGTAAATGAGCAGTTCTTC. Translating gives CASSLSFAGVNEQFF. The chain combines TRBV13 with TRBJ2-1, with 7 bases fitting TRBD2. CDR3 length: 15 amino acids. Trimming cost V 5 bases and J 7 bases; bases outside gene matches: 11. CDR1 PRHDT and CDR2 FYEKMQ come from the germline V gene (reference sequence).

A few counts support this clonotype. This chain links TRBV25-1 with TRBJ2-3; no clear D. Between the trimmed V and J ends, which lost 7 bases and 3 bases, there was a span of 17 bases. This CDR3 has 15 amino acids. Per the germline V gene, CDR1 is MGHDK and CDR2 is SYGVNS. The CDR3 nucleotides read TGTGCCAGCAACCCTACCCGGTTCGGGACAGATACGCAGTATTTT. As protein: CASNPTRFGTDTQYF.

This clonotype was found once. Germline and junction disagree at one end, which may indicate a read error. The CDR3 coding sequence is TGTGCCAGCGGCTTATCGACAGGGAACGAGCAGTACTTC. Its protein is CASGLSTGNEQYF. This chain connects TRBV5-5 to TRBJ2-7; 7 bases are shared with TRBD1. Germline lookup yields CDR1 SGHKS and CDR2 YYEKEE (reference sequence). The length of the CDR3 is 13 residues.